These 21 T cell receptor beta chains were sequenced from one sample in a study of CD8 T cells in ankylosing spondylitis. One entry per CDR3 protein results from TCRdb running MiXCR on the 5' RACE reads. The sample has over 30,000 distinct CDR3 sequences; 16% are singletons. Material for sequencing was blood. The receptors originated from a male donor with ankylosing spondylitis or in good health (not recorded which).

At least ten counts were recorded for this clonotype. CDR3 region: CSVSTGTRSYEQYF. CDR3 coding DNA: TGCAGCGTGAGCACAGGGACCCGCTCCTACGAGCAGTACTTC. The J gene is TRBJ2-7, the V gene TRBV29-1, with a weak D call TRBD1 (6 bases). CDR1 is SQVTM and CDR2 is ANQGSEA in the germline V gene. V dropped 6 bases and J dropped 0 bases, with 15 bases sitting between them. CDR3 length equals 14 residues.

The rearrangement links TRBV29-1 to TRBJ2-1; TRBD2 aligns across 9 bases. With 7 bases clipped from V and 7 bases from J, the junction kept 17 bases outside the gene matches. The CDR3 sequence is 16 residues long. Germline V gives CDR1 SQVTM, CDR2 ANQGSEA. CDR3 DNA sequence: TGCAGCGCAAAGAGAAGGCGGGAGGGCCGGGTGAATGAGCAGTTCTTC. Translated, it gives CSAKRRREGRVNEQFF.

V is TRBV10-3 and J is TRBJ2-2, with 11 bases matching TRBD2. With V trimmed by 6 bases and J by 4 bases, 10 bases remained unmatched. This CDR3 contains 17 residues. CDR1 ENHRY and CDR2 SYGVKD come from the germline V gene. CDR3 residues: CAISNNQGTSGTGELFF. The CDR3 DNA reads TGTGCCATCAGCAACAACCAGGGGACTAGCGGCACCGGGGAGCTGTTTTTT.

The sample holds a few counts of this clonotype. The chain couples TRBV7-9 to TRBJ2-2; perhaps TRBD2 as D (5 bases). Germline lookup yields CDR1 SEHNR and CDR2 FQNEAQ (reference sequence). V lost 6 bases and J 5 bases, leaving 7 bases between the germline ends. The CDR3 runs to 12 residues. CDR3 in DNA: TGTGCCAGCAGGAGGGTGACCGGGGAGCTGTTTTTT. This gives the protein CASRRVTGELFF.

The rearrangement joins TRBV27 to TRBJ2-4; D remains unclear. The CDR3 consists of 16 residues. Per germline, CDR1 MNHEY and CDR2 SMNVEV (reference sequence). Trimming cost V 4 bases and J 0 bases, with 13 bases left between them. CDR3 DNA sequence: TGTGCCAGCAGTTCCCGACGGCAATTAGCCAAAAACATTCAGTACTTC. It specifies CASSSRRQLAKNIQYF.

The rearrangement links TRBV12-3 or TRBV12-4 to TRBJ2-5; 8 nucleotides agree with TRBD2. There are 15 residues in the CDR3. The ends lost 5 bases at V and 1 base at J; junction bases unmatched: 6. The CDR3 spells CASSPWREAQETQYF. The CDR3 nucleotides read TGTGCCAGCAGTCCCTGGCGGGAGGCCCAAGAGACCCAGTACTTC.

This clonotype was seen more than once but under ten times. V is TRBV5-6 and J is TRBJ1-1; 7 nucleotides agree with TRBD1. CDR1 and CDR2 from the germline V gene are SGHDT and YYEEEE. The J segment lost 1 base and the V segment lost 4 bases, leaving 7 bases of the junction unmatched. This CDR3 comprises 15 residues. In nucleotides, the CDR3 is TGTGCCAGCAGCGTGGTCGCAGGGGGGAACACTGAAGCTTTCTTT. Translated: CASSVVAGGNTEAFF.

A few counts support this clonotype. The chain recombines TRBV3-1 with TRBJ2-3; D remains ambiguous. Germline CDR1 and CDR2: LGHDT and YNNKEL (reference sequence). The CDR3 is 12 amino acids. The V end lost 6 bases, the J end lost 5 bases, and 9 bases lay between the germline ends. Here the CDR3 reads CASRRGKDTQYF. The CDR3 nucleotides read TGTGCCAGCAGGCGTGGCAAAGATACGCAGTATTTT.

This clonotype was seen repeatedly, ten times or more. The rearrangement uses TRBV29-1 and TRBJ2-1; 9 bases match TRBD2. V lost 4 bases to trimming and J lost 2 bases; unmatched junction nucleotides: 3. The CDR3 covers 14 residues. In germline, CDR1 is SQVTM, CDR2 ANQGSEA. CDR3 nucleotides: TGCAGCGTTGCCCCTAGCGGGGCCTACAATGAGCAGTTCTTC. This encodes CSVAPSGAYNEQFF.

This clonotype was detected many times. This rearrangement joins TRBV20-1 to TRBJ1-5; 9 positions match TRBD1. There are 15 residues in the CDR3. With 4 bases clipped from V and 5 bases from J, the junction kept 9 bases outside the gene matches. Germline CDR1 is DFQATT and CDR2 is SNEGSKA (reference sequence). CDR3 DNA: TGCAGTGCTACACGGACAGGGGCGACATATCAGCCCCAGCATTTT. Translating it yields CSATRTGATYQPQHF.

This clonotype was recorded at least ten times. The rearrangement joins TRBV10-3 to TRBJ2-3; TRBD1 is a possible D gene (5 bases). The CDR3 length is 13 residues. Trimming shortened V by 11 bases and J by 1 base, and 13 bases separated the two germline ends. CDR1 ENHRY and CDR2 SYGVKD come from the germline V gene. The CDR3, as DNA: TGTGCCGTCCACTTAGGGGGCACAGATACGCAGTATTTT. Translated, it gives CAVHLGGTDTQYF.

There are a few counts of this clonotype. This chain's CDR3 is CASSLGRGNTEAFF. In nucleotides, the CDR3 is TGTGCCAGCAGCTTAGGTAGGGGGAACACTGAAGCTTTCTTT. The chain carries TRBV7-9 and TRBJ1-1, with D possibly TRBD1 on 5 matching bases. The CDR3 loop spans 14 amino acids. V lost 1 base to trimming and J lost 1 base, with 7 bases between them. Germline V gives CDR1 SEHNR, CDR2 FQNEAQ (reference sequence).

The chain carries TRBV4-3 and TRBJ2-2, with D perhaps TRBD1 (6 bases). Trimming stripped 1 base from V and 3 bases from J, with 15 bases between. This CDR3 is built from 17 residues. Germline lookup yields CDR1 LGHNA and CDR2 YSLEER. In DNA, the CDR3 is TGCGCCAGCAGCCAAGGGGCCGGACAGAGTTACACCGGGGAGCTGTTTTTT. Protein sequence: CASSQGAGQSYTGELFF.

There are a few counts of this clonotype. The chain combines TRBV7-9 with TRBJ2-3, with D perhaps assigned TRBD1 or TRBD2 (5 bases each). Germline CDR1 is SEHNR and CDR2 is FQNEAQ (reference sequence). V dropped 5 bases and J dropped 3 bases, with 15 bases sitting between them. The CDR3 totals 15 residues. The chain's CDR3 is CASSATGAGTDTQYF. CDR3 DNA: TGTGCCAGCAGCGCGACCGGGGCTGGAACAGATACGCAGTATTTT.

As concerns this clonotype: Compared with germline, one end of the junction differs, possibly owing to a read error. The chain employs TRBV10-3 and TRBJ2-3; 8 positions agree with TRBD1. The CDR3 spans 12 residues. Germline V CDR1 and CDR2: ENHRY, SYGVKD. CDR3 amino acids: CAVRGLTDTQYF. The CDR3, as DNA: TGTGCCGTCAGGGGGCTCACAGATACGCAGTATTTT.

This sequence joins TRBV9 and TRBJ2-2, with 7 bases matching TRBD1. V trimming: 4 bases; J trimming: 10 bases; junction bases outside the gene matches: 10. This CDR3 is built from 14 residues. Germline V gene sequence: CDR1 SGDLS, CDR2 YYNGEE. The CDR3 bases are TGTGCCAGCAGCCTAGGGGGCGACTCTGTGGAGCTGTTTTTT. It specifies CASSLGGDSVELFF.

This chain links TRBV5-1 with TRBJ1-4, with D hard to call. The CDR3 consists of 12 residues. Germline lookup yields CDR1 SGHRS and CDR2 YFSETQ. V was trimmed by 4 bases and J by 1 base, leaving 2 bases between them. The CDR3 region is CASSLTNEKLFF. In DNA, the CDR3 is TGCGCCAGCAGCCTAACTAATGAAAAACTGTTTTTT. Full variable domain (missing parts from reference TRBV5-1 and TRBJ1-4): KAGVTQTPRYLIKTRGQQVTLSCSPISGHRSVSWYQQTPGQGLQFLFEYFSETQRNKGNFPGRFSGRQFSNSRSEMNVSTLELGDSALYLCASSLTNEKLFFGSGTQLSVL.

This clonotype was counted only a few times. The V and J genes are TRBV7-2 and TRBJ2-5; D call uncertain. The CDR3 runs to 13 residues. Germline lookup yields CDR1 SGHTA and CDR2 FQGNSA. Trimming pared 7 bases from V and 1 base from J, leaving 10 bases between. The CDR3 DNA is TGTGCCAGCACCCTATCATTCCAAGAGACCCAGTACTTC. It specifies CASTLSFQETQYF.

Points on this clonotype: This clone may be a read error of a much larger clone one base away. The rearrangement uses TRBV3-1 and TRBJ1-1; D call uncertain. The germline CDR1 and CDR2 sequences are LGHDT and YNNKEL (reference sequence). The CDR3 spans 14 residues. CDR3 region: CASGQGLANSEAFF. Written as DNA, the CDR3 is TGTGCCAGCGGCCAAGGGCTAGCAAACAGTGAAGCTTTCTTT. Full variable domain (rest looked up from reference TRBV3-1 and TRBJ1-1): DTAVSQTPKYLVTQMGNDKSIKCEQNLGHDTMYWYKQDSKKFLKIMFSYNNKELIINETVPNRFSPKSPDKAHLNLHINSLELGDSAVYFCASGQGLANSEAFFGQGTRLTVV.

This clonotype was counted only a few times. The genes are TRBV5-1 and TRBJ2-1, with no clear D. V was clipped by 7 bases and J by 4 bases, with 9 bases between them. Germline V gene lookup returns CDR1 SGHRS and CDR2 YFSETQ. CDR3 length equals 12 residues. CDR3 in DNA: TGCGCCAGCCTAGACAAGTACAATGAGCAGTTCTTC. This codes for CASLDKYNEQFF.

The gene calls are TRBV28 and TRBJ1-4; 9 bases agree with TRBD1. The junction had 6 bases not matched to a gene; V was cut back by 8 bases and J by 8 bases. Germline-derived CDR1 and CDR2 are MDHEN and SYDVKM. CDR3 size: 13 residues. The CDR3 nucleotides are TGTGCCAGCCGACAGGGGGTAGGGGAAAAACTGTTTTTT. Translated: CASRQGVGEKLFF.